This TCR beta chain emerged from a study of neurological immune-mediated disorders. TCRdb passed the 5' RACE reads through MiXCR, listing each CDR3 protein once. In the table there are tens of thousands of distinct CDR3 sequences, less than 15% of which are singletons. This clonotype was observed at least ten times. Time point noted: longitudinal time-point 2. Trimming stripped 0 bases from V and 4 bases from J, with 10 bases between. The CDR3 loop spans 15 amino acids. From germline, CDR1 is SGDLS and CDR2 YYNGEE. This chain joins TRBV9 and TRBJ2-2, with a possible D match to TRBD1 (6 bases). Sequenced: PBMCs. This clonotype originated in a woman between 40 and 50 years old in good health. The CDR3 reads CASSVEAGATGELFF. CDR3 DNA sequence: TGTGCCAGCAGCGTAGAAGCAGGGGCCACCGGGGAGCTGTTTTTT.